Listed below are T cell receptor beta chains from one sample, sequenced in a study of control samples from healthy donors and cancer patients. Assay: immunoSEQ multiplex PCR; the TCRdb copy retains only in-frame clones and omits some. The sample lists 100,000 to 150,000 clones; 89% were seen once. Sequenced material: blood. The receptors derive from a man aged 50 or older in good health. CDR3s include the opening cysteine and the closing phenylalanine or tryptophan. A D gene is named only where the DNA matches it firmly. The listing skips clone size in some rows; elsewhere it reads once, few, many or a size class.

D	J	V	size	CDR3	DNA
TRBD1	TRBJ2-7	TRBV27	.	CASSFSHRGEQYF	TGTGCCAGCAGTTTTTCCCACAGGGGCGAGCAGTACTTC
TRBD1	TRBJ1-3	TRBV28	.	CASSPTGGSRHTIYF	TGTGCCAGCAGCCCTACAGGGGGATCCCGGCACACCATATATTTT
TRBD1	TRBJ1-4	TRBV27	.	CASSLSGQGRTNEKLFF	TGTGCCAGCAGTTTATCGGGACAGGGTAGGACTAATGAAAAACTGTTTTTT
.	TRBJ1-2	TRBV4-2	.	CASSQEDGDYGYTF	TGTGCCAGCAGCCAAGAGGACGGTGACTATGGCTACACCTTC
TRBD1	TRBJ2-5	TRBV24-1	few	CATSRGRGETQYF	TGTGCCACCAGCAGGGGGCGAGGGGAGACCCAGTACTTC
TRBD1	TRBJ1-4	TRBV29-1	.	CSVVGTGDEKLFF	TGCAGCGTTGTAGGTACAGGGGATGAAAAACTGTTTTTT
TRBD2	TRBJ2-5	TRBV6-5	.	CASNRGGQETQYF	TGTGCCAGCAATCGCGGGGGCCAAGAGACCCAGTACTTC
TRBD1	TRBJ1-6	TRBV28	.	CASSPPTGKVVHF	TGTGCCAGCAGTCCCCCGACAGGGAAGGTTGTCCACTTT
.	TRBJ1-1	TRBV7-2	many	CASSLTGSMNTEAFF	TGTGCCAGCAGCTTGACTGGCTCAATGAACACTGAAGCTTTCTTT
.	TRBJ1-3	TRBV2	.	CASRGDIGNTIYF	TGTGCCAGCAGGGGGGACATCGGAAACACCATATATTTT
TRBD1	TRBJ2-1	TRBV7-6	.	CASSLRLSSGTGIINEQFF	TGTGCCAGCAGCTTACGGTTGTCTTCCGGGACAGGGATCATCAATGAGCAGTTCTTC
.	TRBJ2-1	TRBV11-3	once	CASSLGALTSSYNEQFF	TGTGCCAGCAGCTTAGGGGCTTTGACAAGCTCCTACAATGAGCAGTTCTTC
TRBD1	TRBJ2-3	TRBV27	.	CASSLRQGAHTDTQYF	TGTGCCAGCAGTTTAAGGCAGGGGGCCCACACAGATACGCAGTATTTT
TRBD1	TRBJ1-5	TRBV19	.	CASSIYRDRGQPQHF	TGTGCCAGTAGTATCTATAGGGACAGGGGTCAGCCCCAGCATTTT
.	TRBJ2-7	TRBV27	.	CASSLYHRAYEQYF	TGTGCCAGCAGTTTATACCACAGGGCGTACGAGCAGTACTTC
.	TRBJ2-1	TRBV7-2	.	CASSYDVSSYNEQFF	TGTGCCAGCAGCTACGACGTAAGCTCCTACAATGAGCAGTTCTTC
.	TRBJ2-7	TRBV6-2/TRBV6-3	.	CASSQGGGYEQYF	TGTGCCAGCAGTCAAGGGGGGGGCTACGAGCAGTACTTC
TRBD1	TRBJ1-4	TRBV4-2	.	CASSQATGGAMSEKLFF	TGTGCCAGCAGCCAGGCGACAGGGGGCGCAATGAGTGAAAAACTGTTTTTT
.	TRBJ2-5	TRBV5-1	.	CASSLATHQETQYF	TGCGCCAGCAGCTTGGCCACCCACCAAGAGACCCAGTACTTC
.	TRBJ2-7	TRBV5-1	.	CASSLADRPAYEQYF	TGCGCCAGCAGCTTGGCGGACAGACCGGCCTACGAGCAGTACTTC
.	TRBJ1-1	TRBV5-1	once	CASSWELGDRTEAFF	TGCGCCAGCAGCTGGGAGCTAGGGGATCGCACTGAAGCTTTCTTT
.	TRBJ2-1	TRBV11-2	.	CASSLVGTYNEQFF	TGTGCCAGCAGCTTAGTTGGGACATACAATGAGCAGTTCTTC
.	TRBJ1-1	TRBV9	.	CASSVGAPTPTYRVRTEAFF	TGTGCCAGCAGCGTAGGAGCCCCCACCCCCACCTACAGGGTTCGCACTGAAGCTTTCTTT
.	TRBJ2-7	TRBV30	.	CAWSKLGEQYF	TGTGCCTGGAGTAAGTTGGGCGAGCAGTACTTC
.	TRBJ1-5	TRBV12-3/TRBV12-4	.	CASSGVPQHF	TGTGCCAGCAGTGGGGTGCCCCAGCATTTT
.	TRBJ2-3	TRBV24-1	.	CATSDLGRADTQYF	TGTGCCACCAGTGATTTGGGCAGGGCAGATACGCAGTATTTT
TRBD1	TRBJ2-7	TRBV5-5	.	CASSISGTGYEQYF	TGTGCCAGCAGCATCTCCGGGACAGGATACGAGCAGTACTTC
.	TRBJ2-7	TRBV29-1	.	CSVERFQGGSYEQYF	TGCAGCGTTGAGAGGTTCCAGGGTGGGTCCTACGAGCAGTACTTC
TRBD2	TRBJ2-7	TRBV3-1/TRBV3-2	.	CASSQEGGGRSYEQYF	TGTGCCAGCAGCCAAGAAGGCGGGGGAAGGTCCTACGAGCAGTACTTC
.	TRBJ2-3	TRBV7-9	.	CASSAQGNADTQYF	TGTGCCAGCAGCGCACAGGGAAACGCAGATACGCAGTATTTT
TRBD2	TRBJ2-3	TRBV28	.	CASSPWAGGADTQYF	TGTGCCAGCAGCCCGTGGGCGGGGGGGGCAGATACGCAGTATTTT
TRBD2	TRBJ2-3	TRBV15	.	CATSGWTSDSDTQYF	TGTGCCACCAGCGGCTGGACTAGCGATTCAGATACGCAGTATTTT
TRBD1	TRBJ1-6	TRBV7-9	.	CASSLAGGNSPLHF	TGTGCCAGCAGCTTGGCAGGGGGGAATTCACCCCTCCACTTT
.	TRBJ1-2	TRBV5-5	few	CASSFQLTTGYGYTF	TGTGCCAGCAGCTTCCAACTTACGACGGGCTATGGCTACACCTTC
TRBD2	TRBJ2-5	TRBV27	.	CASRQGLAGWETQYF	TGTGCCAGCAGACAGGGACTAGCGGGGTGGGAGACCCAGTACTTC
.	TRBJ2-5	TRBV6-5	.	CASSYSPARLEETQYF	TGTGCCAGCAGTTACTCGCCAGCTCGCCTGGAAGAGACCCAGTACTTC
TRBD1	TRBJ1-2	TRBV5-4	.	CASSLGTGANYGYTF	TGTGCCAGCAGCTTGGGGACAGGGGCAAACTATGGCTACACCTTC
TRBD2	TRBJ2-5	TRBV2	.	CASSKAPLAGGQKTQYF	TGTGCCAGCAGTAAAGCCCCACTAGCGGGGGGGCAGAAGACCCAGTACTTC
.	TRBJ1-4	TRBV4-3	.	CASSQQAGHREYEKLFF	TGCGCCAGCAGCCAACAAGCTGGACATCGGGAGTATGAAAAACTGTTTTTT
.	TRBJ1-5	TRBV3-1/TRBV3-2	.	CASSHLQMDQPQHF	TGTGCCAGCAGCCATCTACAAATGGATCAGCCCCAGCATTTT
.	TRBJ2-7	TRBV24-1	.	CATSDASDTSYEQYF	TGTGCCACCAGTGATGCCTCGGACACCTCCTACGAGCAGTACTTC
TRBD2	TRBJ2-1	TRBV3-1/TRBV3-2	.	CASSHGGLAGGPDEQFF	TGTGCCAGCAGCCACGGGGGGCTAGCGGGGGGGCCCGATGAGCAGTTCTTC
TRBD1	TRBJ2-1	TRBV5-1	.	CASSRTGPSDEQFF	TGCGCCAGCAGCCGGACAGGGCCCAGCGATGAGCAGTTCTTC
.	TRBJ2-3	TRBV6-6	.	CASSSRDSTDTQYF	TGTGCCAGCAGTTCGAGGGACAGCACAGATACGCAGTATTTT
TRBD2	TRBJ2-3	TRBV13	once	CASSLAPAGGTDTQYF	TGTGCCAGCAGCTTAGCTCCAGCGGGAGGCACAGATACGCAGTATTTT